The sequence of this TCR beta chain was determined in a study of blood T cell repertoires in COVID-19. Study at large: T cells, B-cell-depleted T cells, or PBMCs provided the cDNA or gDNA that served as material.

In the original analysis: Estimation of nucleated cell counts relied on the amplification of reference gene primers. The method was immunoSEQ multiplex PCR; TCRdb's version includes in-frame clones alone and lacks a portion of them. The DNA gave D and trimming, while V, J and clone size come from that table. The repertoire includes around 190,000 clones, roughly 90% of them detected once, and around 1.7% sits in the top ten. With 4 bases clipped from V and 6 bases from J, the junction kept 7 bases outside the gene matches. The CDR3 loop spans 15 amino acids. Germline V gene sequence: CDR1 SGHNT, CDR2 YYREEE (reference sequence).

The TCR originated in a man aged 18 to 29 with active or convalescent COVID-19. The chain combines TRBV5-4 with TRBJ1-4; 9 bases fit TRBD1. Sequencing was done on a sample of peripheral blood. This chain's CDR3 is CASSTNRDRDEKLFF. The CDR3 DNA follows: TGTGCCAGCAGCACGAACCGGGACAGGGATGAAAAACTGTTTTTT.